Listed here are 30 T cell receptor beta chains from one sample, sequenced in a study of cytomegalovirus exposure and HLA in healthy donors. The primer mix had 60 Vbeta and 13 Jbeta primers. TCRdb's copy holds only in-frame clones and misses some; the assay was immunoSEQ multiplex PCR. This table has more than 70,000 clones, 60% to 80% appearing once. The sequencing input was PBMCs. The receptors originated from a boy younger than 18 in good health and CMV-seronegative.

The rearrangement joins TRBV10-3 to TRBJ2-7; TRBD1 aligns across 9 bases. V shed 6 bases and J 5 bases; nucleotides not matched to a gene: 5. Germline V lookup: CDR1 ENHRY, CDR2 SYGVKD. CDR3 length equals 13 residues. This CDR3 reads CAISAGQGNEQYF. In DNA, the CDR3 is TGTGCCATCAGCGCCGGACAGGGGAACGAGCAGTACTTC.

The chain employs TRBV29-1 and TRBJ1-2; D might be TRBD1 (6 bases). The V end lost 3 bases, the J end lost 2 bases, and 16 bases lay between the germline ends. Germline loops: CDR1 SQVTM, CDR2 ANQGSEA. The CDR3 has 15 residues. CDR3 sequence reads: CSVDPTGNLNYGYTF. The CDR3 DNA is TGCAGCGTTGACCCGACAGGAAACTTAAACTATGGCTACACCTTC.

This clone has just a few counts. This rearrangement joins TRBV18 to TRBJ1-2; a possible D gene is TRBD1 (6 bases). Trimming cost V 2 bases and J 5 bases, with 15 bases left between them. This CDR3 spans 15 amino acids. Germline CDR1 is KGHSH and CDR2 is LQKENI. CDR3 nucleotides: TGTGCCAGCTCACCAGGTTTGGACAGAGGGTATGGCTACACCTTC. Its protein is CASSPGLDRGYGYTF.

The chain has TRBV30 and TRBJ1-1; TRBD1 is a possible D gene (6 bases). V was pared by 4 bases and J by 4 bases, with 13 bases between. Germline CDR1 is GTSNPN and CDR2 is SVGIG (reference sequence). This CDR3 region has 13 residues. The CDR3 is CAWTIGGATEAFF. The DNA for the CDR3 is TGTGCCTGGACGATCGGGGGGGCCACTGAAGCTTTCTTT.

This chain uses TRBV7-2 with TRBJ2-7, with D perhaps TRBD2 (5 bases). The germline V gene encodes CDR1 SGHTA and CDR2 FQGNSA. Trimming removed 1 base at V and 2 bases at J, with 12 bases between. The CDR3 length is 15 residues. The CDR3 DNA is TGTGCCAGCAGCTTAGAGTCCCTAGCCACCTACGAGCAGTACTTC. Translated: CASSLESLATYEQYF.

V is TRBV4-1 and J is TRBJ2-1, with D maybe TRBD1 (7 bases). Trimming cost V 0 bases and J 5 bases, with 8 bases left between them. Germline loops: CDR1 MGHRA, CDR2 YSYEKL. The CDR3 covers 14 residues. This CDR3 is CASSQDRGDNEQFF. The DNA of the CDR3 is TGCGCCAGCAGCCAAGACAGGGGGGACAATGAGCAGTTCTTC.

This clone has a single count. DNA for the CDR3: TGTGCCAGCAGCATCCAACAGGGTCCCACGGGCACAGATACGCAGTATTTT. It specifies CASSIQQGPTGTDTQYF. V and J are TRBV7-6 and TRBJ2-3; D perhaps matches TRBD1 (6 bases). V shed 5 bases and J shed 1 base, with 19 bases lying between them. This CDR3 comprises 17 residues. Germline V gene lookup returns CDR1 SGHVS and CDR2 FNYEAQ.

In its sample, this clone was seen a few times. The chain joins TRBV7-3 to TRBJ1-1; unclear D gene. This CDR3 has 14 residues. In germline, CDR1 is SGHTA, CDR2 FQGTGA. The V gene lost 0 bases and the J gene lost 4 bases, with 9 bases spanning the gap. The CDR3, as DNA: TGTGCCAGCAGCTTAACTCAGGCCCCCACTGAAGCTTTCTTT. Translation gives CASSLTQAPTEAFF.

The rearrangement uses TRBV4-1 and TRBJ1-5, with 7 positions matching TRBD1. Trimming removed 0 bases from V and 9 bases from J; junction bases left unmatched: 8. Per germline, CDR1 MGHRA and CDR2 YSYEKL. This CDR3 has 15 residues. The CDR3 loop reads CASSQEGQGVRPQHF. The CDR3 DNA reads TGCGCCAGCAGCCAAGAAGGGCAGGGGGTTCGGCCCCAGCATTTT.

The chain's CDR3 is CASSLSGQNYGYTF. The CDR3 nucleotides read TGTGCCAGCAGCCTTTCGGGACAGAACTATGGCTACACCTTC. The gene calls are TRBV14 and TRBJ1-2, with 7 bases that match TRBD1. Unmatched junction bases numbered 4, after V lost 4 bases and J lost 2 bases. CDR3 length equals 14 residues. Germline loops: CDR1 SGHDN, CDR2 FVKESK.

The rearrangement links TRBV5-6 to TRBJ2-6; D is undetermined. CDR1 SGHDT and CDR2 YYEEEE come from the germline V gene. The CDR3 is 13 amino acids. Trimming pared 3 bases from V and 17 bases from J, leaving 18 bases between. Written as DNA, the CDR3 is TGTGCCAGCAGCTCTCGACTCGGTTCCAGATTGACTTTC. The encoded protein is CASSSRLGSRLTF.

This chain links TRBV19 with TRBJ2-7; perhaps TRBD1 as D (5 bases). CDR1 is LNHDA and CDR2 is SQIVND in the germline V gene (reference sequence). V dropped 8 bases and J dropped 1 base, with 9 bases sitting between them. The CDR3 runs 12 residues. Written as DNA, the CDR3 is TGTGCCAGTTCAACAGGTTCCTACGAGCAGTACTTC. Translating it yields CASSTGSYEQYF.

The V call is TRBV13, the J call TRBJ2-7; 7 bases map to TRBD1. The CDR3 consists of 15 residues. V was pared by 5 bases and J by 3 bases, with 10 bases of the junction left unmatched. CDR1 and CDR2 (germline): PRHDT, FYEKMQ (reference sequence). The CDR3 bases are TGTGCCAGCAGCCCCAGGGGGACGGGCTTCTACGAGCAGTACTTC. Amino acids: CASSPRGTGFYEQYF. The full variable domain, rest sourced from reference TRBV13 and TRBJ2-7, is AAGVIQSPRHLIKEKRETATLKCYPIPRHDTVYWYQQGPGQDPQFLISFYEKMQSDKGSIPDRFSAQQFSDYHSELNMSSLELGDSALYFCASSPRGTGFYEQYFGPGTRLTVT.

The chain is built from TRBV5-1 and TRBJ1-1, with D tentatively TRBD1 (5 bases). The germline gives CDR1 SGHRS, CDR2 YFSETQ. Trimming took off 0 bases at V and 3 bases at J, with 12 bases between the two ends. The CDR3 sequence is 15 residues long. CDR3 in amino acids: CASSLEAGRYTEAFF. The CDR3 DNA reads as TGCGCCAGCAGCTTGGAGGCGGGACGCTACACTGAAGCTTTCTTT.

J is TRBJ1-5 and V is TRBV6-5; the match to TRBD1 covers 9 bases. This CDR3 spans 15 amino acids. V shed 4 bases, J shed 4 bases, and the junction held 5 bases outside the gene matches. CDR1 is MNHEY and CDR2 is SVGAGI in the germline V gene. CDR3 in amino acids: CASSSGTGKNQPQHF. The CDR3 DNA sequence: TGTGCCAGCAGTTCCGGGACAGGGAAAAATCAGCCCCAGCATTTT.

The J gene is TRBJ1-5, the V gene TRBV29-1, with a weak D call TRBD1 (5 bases). Germline V lookup: CDR1 SQVTM, CDR2 ANQGSEA. There are 13 residues in the CDR3. V dropped 5 bases and J dropped 4 bases, with 12 bases sitting between them. The CDR3 coding sequence is TGCAGCGTTTCCGACAGCACTAATCAGCCCCAGCATTTT. This codes for CSVSDSTNQPQHF.

The chain employs TRBV7-2 and TRBJ1-5, with D possibly TRBD1 on 5 matching bases. Germline CDR1 and CDR2: SGHTA and FQGNSA. The CDR3 runs to 15 residues. Trimming took off 3 bases at V and 3 bases at J, with 12 bases between the two ends. The CDR3 loop reads CASSLDGGFNQPQHF. The CDR3 region has the DNA TGTGCCAGCAGCTTGGATGGGGGGTTCAATCAGCCCCAGCATTTT.

This sequence joins TRBV4-1 and TRBJ2-5, with TRBD2 matching over 10 bases. Germline V gene lookup returns CDR1 MGHRA and CDR2 YSYEKL. The trim removed 3 bases at V and 3 bases at J, leaving 4 bases unmatched. This CDR3 is built from 15 residues. The CDR3 protein is CASSHVLAGKETQYF. The CDR3 coding sequence is TGCGCCAGCAGCCATGTACTAGCGGGAAAAGAGACCCAGTACTTC.

This clone was seen a few times. The rearrangement uses TRBV5-6 and TRBJ1-3; the D is unclear. V shed 0 bases and J shed 9 bases, with 13 bases lying between them. This CDR3 is built from 14 residues. The germline CDR1 and CDR2 sequences are SGHDT and YYEEEE. CDR3 bases: TGTGCCAGCAGCTTGGAGCAGGAGGCATTCACCATATATTTT. This gives the protein CASSLEQEAFTIYF.

This chain links TRBV2 with TRBJ1-2; D is possibly TRBD1 (5 bases). Trimming pared 1 base from V and 4 bases from J, leaving 13 bases between. Looked up from germline, CDR1 is SNHLY and CDR2 is FYNNEI. The CDR3 covers 15 residues. The CDR3 is CASSEVIGGGYGYTF. In DNA form, the CDR3 reads TGTGCCAGCAGTGAAGTTATCGGGGGAGGCTATGGCTACACCTTC.

V gene TRBV15 combines with J gene TRBJ2-7, with TRBD1 matching 11 bases. The CDR3 consists of 14 residues. In germline, CDR1 is LNHNV, CDR2 YYDKDF (reference sequence). After removal of 6 bases from V and 5 bases from J, the junction contained 6 bases not matched to a gene. The CDR3 sequence is CATRRDRGSDEQYF. The CDR3, as DNA: TGTGCCACCAGGAGGGACAGGGGGTCGGACGAGCAGTACTTC.

This clone was seen more than once but under ten times. V and J are TRBV7-2 and TRBJ1-2; tentatively, D is TRBD1 (5 bases). The CDR3 has 12 residues. The V gene lost 4 bases and the J gene lost 8 bases, with 11 bases spanning the gap. Germline CDR1 SGHTA, CDR2 FQGNSA. CDR3 bases: TGTGCCAGCAGCTCCCCCGGGGGAGGCTACACCTTC. It codes for CASSSPGGGYTF.

This clone was detected only a few times. This chain connects TRBV5-4 to TRBJ1-1; 9 bases are shared with TRBD1. The CDR3 runs to 14 residues. Germline trimming cut 10 bases from V and 5 bases from J; bases unmatched to any gene: 12. Germline V gene lookup returns CDR1 SGHNT and CDR2 YYREEE (reference sequence). CDR3: CASRSGTGTTEAFF. The CDR3 coding sequence is TGTGCCTCCCGATCCGGGACAGGGACAACTGAAGCTTTCTTT.

The chain recombines TRBV9 with TRBJ1-1; D remains unclear. The CDR3 has 13 residues. V was cut by 2 bases and J by 5 bases, with 10 bases left in between. The germline V gene encodes CDR1 SGDLS and CDR2 YYNGEE. The CDR3 DNA reads as TGTGCCAGCAGCGTCGGCAGAGCGACTGAAGCTTTCTTT. As protein: CASSVGRATEAFF.

The V call is TRBV13, the J call TRBJ1-6, with 10 bases matching TRBD1. The V and J ends lost 1 base and 0 bases, in that order; junction bases with no gene match: 6. CDR1 PRHDT and CDR2 FYEKMQ come from the germline V gene (reference sequence). The CDR3 spans 19 residues. The CDR3 loop reads CASSLAGQGGPSYNSPLHF. The CDR3 region has the DNA TGTGCCAGCAGCTTAGCCGGACAGGGGGGCCCCTCCTATAATTCACCCCTCCACTTT.

The V call is TRBV28, the J call TRBJ1-1; 7 nucleotides align to TRBD1. CDR3 length equals 15 residues. Per the germline V gene, CDR1 is MDHEN and CDR2 is SYDVKM. The ends lost 4 bases at V and 11 bases at J; junction bases unmatched: 16. CDR3 in amino acids: CASSSGTTGTGMAFF. CDR3 DNA: TGTGCCAGCAGTTCAGGAACGACAGGGACTGGTATGGCTTTCTTT.

The table lists this clone with a count of one. The chain employs TRBV25-1 and TRBJ1-2; D is unclear. This CDR3 is built from 13 residues. Germline CDR1 MGHDK, CDR2 SYGVNS. The V gene lost 1 base and the J gene lost 2 bases, with 5 bases spanning the gap. CDR3 sequence (DNA): TGTGCCAGCAGTGAATCAGTAAACTATGGCTACACCTTC. Encoded protein: CASSESVNYGYTF.

As DNA, the CDR3 is TGTGCCAGCACTCGTGGTGACAGGATGGATACGCAGTATTTT. Amino acid sequence: CASTRGDRMDTQYF. The chain uses TRBV7-2 and TRBJ2-3; TRBD1 is a possible D gene (6 bases). CDR3 length: 14 amino acids. The ends were cut back, 7 bases at V and 6 bases at J, with 17 bases in the middle. In germline, CDR1 is SGHTA, CDR2 FQGNSA.

The chain employs TRBV7-2 and TRBJ2-7; D possibly corresponds to TRBD1 (5 bases). V shed 7 bases and J shed 2 bases, with 18 bases lying between them. The CDR3 extends over 15 amino acids. CDR1 is SGHTA, CDR2 FQGNSA, per germline. CDR3 sequence reads: CASNLGATPPYEQYF. The DNA for the CDR3 is TGTGCCAGCAACCTAGGGGCTACCCCTCCCTACGAGCAGTACTTC.

The chain has TRBV19 and TRBJ1-1; D perhaps matches TRBD1 (5 bases). The germline CDR1 and CDR2 sequences are LNHDA and SQIVND (reference sequence). The ends were cut back, 6 bases at V and 11 bases at J, with 16 bases in the middle. The length of the CDR3 is 12 residues. CDR3 protein: CASRDRWEGAFF. The CDR3 region has the DNA TGTGCCAGTAGGGACCGATGGGAGGGGGCTTTCTTT. The whole variable domain, remainder taken from reference TRBV19 and TRBJ1-1, is DGGITQSPKYLFRKEGQNVTLSCEQNLNHDAMYWYRQDPGQGLRLIYYSQIVNDFQKGDIAEGYSVSREKKESFPLTVTSAQKNPTAFYLCASRDRWEGAFFGQGTRLTVV.